This TCR beta chain was retrieved from a study of blood T cell repertoires in COVID-19. Study-wide context: The study drew acute and convalescent COVID-19 samples from the United States, Italy and Spain.

This clone was recorded once. The V and J ends lost 11 bases and 1 base, in that order; junction bases with no gene match: 6. Germline V lookup: CDR1 ENHRY, CDR2 SYGVKD. The length of the CDR3 is 14 residues. Sequenced by immunoSEQ multiplex PCR; TCRdb stores in-frame clones only, minus some. The sample has around 130,000 clones, roughly four fifths seen once; the top ten hold more than 15%. Residents of 24 US areas, aged roughly 18 to 89 years, made up the participants. Participants' own reports of clinical history determined their cohort assignment. The source of this sequence is a man aged 25 to 40 who had recovered from COVID-19. The specimen sequenced was PBMCs or T cells enriched from blood (not recorded which). V and J are TRBV10-3 and TRBJ1-1, with TRBD1 matching 11 bases. The CDR3 coding sequence is TGTGCCGCGGGACAGGGGGGATGGAACACTGAAGCTTTCTTT. Translating gives CAAGQGGWNTEAFF.